This T cell receptor beta chain is from a study of cytomegalovirus exposure and HLA in healthy donors. The PCR was carried out with 60 Vbeta primers and 13 Jbeta primers. The method was immunoSEQ multiplex PCR; TCRdb's version includes in-frame clones alone and lacks a portion of them. This repertoire shows about 120,000 clones, around 81% found once; its top ten account for around 1.3%. Between the trimmed V and J ends, which lost 8 bases and 5 bases, there was a span of 19 bases. Germline values: CDR1 SNHLY, CDR2 FYNNEI. The CDR3 sequence is 14 residues long. Sequencing was carried out using PBMCs. The rearrangement links TRBV2 to TRBJ2-7; a possible D gene is TRBD1 (5 bases). This clonotype was obtained from a female donor in good health and CMV-seronegative. For the CDR3, the DNA is TGTGCCAGCTCTTGGGGCGCAGGGATCAACGAGCAGTACTTC. Amino acids: CASSWGAGINEQYF. Drawing the rest from reference TRBV2 and TRBJ2-7, the complete variable domain is EPEVTQTPSHQVTQMGQEVILRCVPISNHLYFYWYRQILGQKVEFLVSFYNNEISEKSEIFDDQFSVERPDGSNFTLKIRSTKLEDSAMYFCASSWGAGINEQYFGPGTRLTVT.